The 31 T cell receptor beta chains below all came from one sample that was sequenced in a study of blood T cell repertoires in COVID-19. Measured with immunoSEQ multiplex PCR; TCRdb has only the in-frame clones, and not every one. Among over 120,000 clones listed, over 65% were seen once. Sequencing was carried out using peripheral blood. The receptor source for this set is a woman older than 75 with active or convalescent COVID-19.

The chain uses TRBV18 and TRBJ2-5, with 8 bases fitting TRBD1. CDR1 and CDR2 (germline): KGHSH, LQKENI. CDR3 length: 14 residues. V shed 0 bases, J shed 4 bases, and the junction held 1 base outside the gene matches. CDR3 sequence: CASSPPDRGETQYF. CDR3 sequence (DNA): TGTGCCAGCTCACCACCCGACAGGGGAGAGACCCAGTACTTC.

The V call is TRBV2, the J call TRBJ1-6; TRBD1 aligns across 7 bases. Germline V gives CDR1 SNHLY, CDR2 FYNNEI. The CDR3 contains 14 residues. Trimming removed 6 bases from V and 10 bases from J; junction bases left unmatched: 9. This chain's CDR3 is CASREEGARSPLHF. In DNA form, the CDR3 reads TGTGCCAGCAGAGAGGAGGGGGCTAGGTCACCCCTCCACTTT. Using reference TRBV2 and TRBJ1-6 for the parts outside the CDR3, the full variable domain is EPEVTQTPSHQVTQMGQEVILRCVPISNHLYFYWYRQILGQKVEFLVSFYNNEISEKSEIFDDQFSVERPDGSNFTLKIRSTKLEDSAMYFCASREEGARSPLHFGNGTRLTVT.

This chain links TRBV10-1 with TRBJ2-1; 7 positions agree with TRBD1. The CDR3 sequence is 20 residues long. Germline V gene sequence: CDR1 WNHNN, CDR2 SYGVQD (reference sequence). The V gene end was trimmed by 4 bases and the J gene end by 0 bases; junction bases not matched to a gene: 18. In DNA form, the CDR3 reads TGCGCCAGCAGTGCCCTACAGGGGCCGAGGCCAACGAGCTCCTACAATGAGCAGTTCTTC. Residues: CASSALQGPRPTSSYNEQFF.

The V call is TRBV5-1, the J call TRBJ1-4, with 9 bases identical to TRBD1. The J segment lost 8 bases and the V segment lost 5 bases, leaving 7 bases of the junction unmatched. The V gene's germline CDR1 is SGHRS and CDR2 YFSETQ. The CDR3 runs 14 residues. CDR3 protein: CASSTTGGQEKLFF. As DNA, the CDR3 is TGCGCCAGCAGTACAACAGGGGGCCAGGAAAAACTGTTTTTT.

The chain couples TRBV10-1 to TRBJ2-2; 13 nucleotides match TRBD2. V lost 6 bases, J lost 4 bases, and 14 bases stayed unmatched. CDR3 length: 19 residues. In germline, CDR1 is WNHNN, CDR2 SYGVQD (reference sequence). CDR3 protein: CASRGTSGETAKGTGELFF. The CDR3 DNA reads TGCGCCAGCAGAGGGACTAGCGGGGAGACCGCGAAGGGCACCGGGGAGCTGTTTTTT.

The chain has TRBV28 and TRBJ1-5, with D uncertain. The germline V gene has CDR1 MDHEN and CDR2 SYDVKM. CDR3 size: 16 residues. V dropped 5 bases and J dropped 0 bases, with 14 bases sitting between them. CDR3 in amino acids: CASSPPVAYSNQPQHF. The DNA for the CDR3 is TGTGCCAGCAGTCCCCCCGTAGCATATAGCAATCAGCCCCAGCATTTT.

In this sample, this clone turned up once. This chain links TRBV6-5 with TRBJ1-1; D is perhaps TRBD1 (6 bases). CDR1 MNHEY and CDR2 SVGAGI come from the germline V gene. The V end was cut by 1 base, the J end by 1 base, with 13 bases between. This CDR3 comprises 16 residues. The DNA of the CDR3 is TGTGCCAGCAGTTACTTCAGCGGACAGACGAACACTGAAGCTTTCTTT. Its protein product is CASSYFSGQTNTEAFF.

The CDR3 is CASSQELLEETQYF. The CDR3 nucleotides are TGTGCCAGCAGCCAAGAGCTGTTAGAAGAGACCCAGTACTTC. V usage is TRBV4-2 and J usage is TRBJ2-5, with D unclear. V was shortened by 0 bases and J by 3 bases, with 8 bases between the two germline ends. The CDR3 covers 14 residues. Germline-derived CDR1 and CDR2 are LGHNA and YNFKEQ.

CDR3 amino acids: CASSQGGGNSPLHF. Written as DNA, the CDR3 is TGTGCCAGCAGCCAAGGGGGGGGGAATTCACCCCTCCACTTT. The chain uses TRBV3-1 (or the pseudogene TRBV3-2) and TRBJ1-6, with a weak D call TRBD1 (5 bases). Germline lookup yields CDR1 LGHDT and CDR2 YNNKEL (reference sequence). Trimming pared 1 base from V and 7 bases from J, leaving 8 bases between. The CDR3 runs 14 residues.

There are a few counts of this clone. The chain carries TRBV3-1 (or the pseudogene TRBV3-2) and TRBJ1-2; 7 bases agree with TRBD1. J gave up 7 bases and V 3 bases, and 11 bases lay outside the gene matches. The CDR3 has 15 amino acids. The V gene's germline CDR1 is LGHDT and CDR2 YNNKEL (reference sequence). This CDR3 reads CASSQGDSLNRGYTF. DNA of the CDR3: TGTGCCAGCAGCCAGGGGGACAGTCTAAATCGTGGCTACACCTTC.

The J gene is TRBJ2-7, the V gene TRBV27; maybe TRBD1 (6 bases). CDR1 MNHEY and CDR2 SMNVEV come from the germline V gene (reference sequence). Trimming stripped 6 bases from V and 6 bases from J, with 9 bases between. There are 11 residues in the CDR3. CDR3 nucleotide sequence: TGTGCCAGCAGCCACAGGGCCGAGCAGTACTTC. Translating gives CASSHRAEQYF.

This clone was recorded a few times. This CDR3 reads CASSQAVDTQYF. The CDR3 region has the DNA TGTGCCAGCAGCCAGGCAGTCGATACGCAGTATTTT. V and J are TRBV3-1 (or the pseudogene TRBV3-2) and TRBJ2-3, with D unclear. Germline CDR1 is LGHDT and CDR2 is YNNKEL (reference sequence). Trimming left V 3 bases short and J 6 bases short, with 7 bases between. The CDR3 runs 12 residues.

This chain links TRBV5-8 with TRBJ2-7; 10 bases are a match to TRBD1. Trimming cost V 3 bases and J 4 bases; bases outside gene matches: 4. CDR3 length: 14 amino acids. Looked up from germline, CDR1 is SGHTS and CDR2 is YDEGEE. The CDR3 DNA reads as TGTGCCAGCAGCTCTGACAGGGGGCTGTACGAGCAGTACTTC. It encodes CASSSDRGLYEQYF.

The rearrangement joins TRBV9 to TRBJ1-3, with 7 bases aligning to TRBD1. Looked up from germline, CDR1 is SGDLS and CDR2 is YYNGEE. J lost 1 base, V lost 4 bases, and 14 bases had no gene match. CDR3 length equals 18 residues. CDR3 loop: CASSTRMGQGESGNTIYF. The DNA of the CDR3 is TGTGCCAGCAGCACCCGAATGGGGCAGGGGGAATCTGGAAACACCATATATTTT.

There are a few counts of this clone. Sequence at one end of the junction differs from germline and may be a read error. The chain carries TRBV6-5 and TRBJ2-7; D possibly corresponds to TRBD2 (6 bases). CDR3 length: 13 amino acids. From germline, CDR1 is MNHEY and CDR2 SVGAGI. The CDR3 protein is CASSDSGGHEQYF. Here the CDR3 DNA reads TGTGCCAGCAGTGACTCCGGGGGTCACGAGCAGTACTTC.

The chain recombines TRBV7-8 with TRBJ1-1; D is unclear. Germline values: CDR1 SGHVS, CDR2 FQNEAQ. Trimming took off 3 bases at V and 3 bases at J, with 14 bases between the two ends. This CDR3 comprises 15 residues. CDR3 in amino acids: CASSFRRVGDTEAFF. DNA of the CDR3: TGTGCCAGCAGCTTTAGGCGGGTGGGCGACACTGAAGCTTTCTTT.

V gene TRBV11-1 combines with J gene TRBJ2-1; 8 nucleotides line up with TRBD1. Per germline, CDR1 SGHAT and CDR2 FQDESV (reference sequence). Trimming cost V 0 bases and J 1 base; bases outside gene matches: 2. This CDR3 contains 16 residues. The chain's CDR3 is CASSLARQGSYNEQFF. In nucleotides, the CDR3 is TGTGCCAGCAGCTTAGCGCGACAGGGGTCCTACAATGAGCAGTTCTTC.

This clone was found once. This sequence joins TRBV7-2 and TRBJ1-6, with 7 bases identical to TRBD1. There are 15 residues in the CDR3. J lost 7 bases, V lost 1 base, and 4 bases had no gene match. Germline values: CDR1 SGHTA, CDR2 FQGNSA. Written as DNA, the CDR3 is TGTGCCAGCAGCTTAGTACAGGGGCCGAATTCACCCCTCCACTTT. This codes for CASSLVQGPNSPLHF.

This clone was counted only a few times. The chain links TRBV6-2 or TRBV6-3 to TRBJ1-3; D is unclear. The ends were cut back, 5 bases at V and 0 bases at J, with 5 bases in the middle. This CDR3 is built from 13 residues. Germline V gene lookup returns CDR1 MNHEY and CDR2 SVGEGT. The CDR3 DNA reads as TGTGCCAGCAGTATCAGCTCTGGAAACACCATATATTTT. Protein: CASSISSGNTIYF.

This sequence joins TRBV19 and TRBJ1-1, with D possibly being TRBD1 (6 bases). The V end lost 4 bases, the J end lost 5 bases, and 8 bases lay between the germline ends. The CDR3 length is 12 residues. Germline CDR1 LNHDA, CDR2 SQIVND (reference sequence). As DNA, the CDR3 is TGTGCCAGTAGTAAACAGGGTACTGAAGCTTTCTTT. The encoded protein is CASSKQGTEAFF. Variable domain in full (rest from reference TRBV19 and TRBJ1-1): DGGITQSPKYLFRKEGQNVTLSCEQNLNHDAMYWYRQDPGQGLRLIYYSQIVNDFQKGDIAEGYSVSREKKESFPLTVTSAQKNPTAFYLCASSKQGTEAFFGQGTRLTVV.

This chain connects TRBV4-1 to TRBJ2-1; tentatively, D is TRBD2 (5 bases). Germline V CDR1 and CDR2: MGHRA, YSYEKL. V gave up 0 bases and J gave up 3 bases, with 9 bases separating them. The CDR3 contains 15 residues. CDR3 coding DNA: TGCGCCAGCAGCCAAGATCGCGGAGGCTACAATGAGCAGTTCTTC. The encoded protein is CASSQDRGGYNEQFF.

The chain carries TRBV2 and TRBJ2-5, with 10 bases matching TRBD2. Germline CDR1 and CDR2: SNHLY and FYNNEI. J gave up 5 bases and V 7 bases, and 7 bases lay outside the gene matches. CDR3 size: 14 residues. The CDR3 DNA follows: TGTGCCAGCACCGAGCGGGGGGGCGGGGAGACCCAGTACTTC. Protein product: CASTERGGGETQYF.

J is TRBJ2-1 and V is TRBV7-2, with 7 bases matching TRBD1. CDR1 and CDR2 (germline): SGHTA, FQGNSA. Unmatched junction bases numbered 5, after V lost 3 bases and J lost 15 bases. This CDR3 is 11 amino acids long. CDR3 region: CASSLTGSVFF. CDR3 nucleotides: TGTGCCAGCAGCTTGACAGGGAGCGTGTTCTTC.

The J gene is TRBJ2-7, the V gene TRBV5-1, with D perhaps matching TRBD1 (6 bases). CDR1 is SGHRS, CDR2 YFSETQ, per germline. CDR3 length: 14 residues. Trimming removed 4 bases at V and 0 bases at J, with 11 bases between. This CDR3 reads CASSRDTSSYEQYF. The CDR3 DNA reads TGCGCCAGCAGCCGGGACACGAGCTCCTACGAGCAGTACTTC.

This clone was counted only a few times. The genes are TRBV10-3 and TRBJ1-5; 7 positions agree with TRBD1. The CDR3 runs to 12 residues. J gave up 3 bases and V 8 bases, and 1 base lay outside the gene matches. Per the germline V gene, CDR1 is ENHRY and CDR2 is SYGVKD. CDR3 nucleotides: TGTGCCATCGGACAGGACAATCAGCCCCAGCATTTT. The encoded protein is CAIGQDNQPQHF.

This rearrangement joins TRBV25-1 to TRBJ1-2; 9 bases are a match to TRBD1. This CDR3 contains 17 residues. Germline V CDR1 and CDR2: MGHDK, SYGVNS. Trimming at V came to 4 bases and at J to 7 bases, leaving 16 bases not matched to a gene. CDR3 sequence reads: CASSGALGDRVFPGYTF. CDR3 DNA sequence: TGTGCCAGCAGTGGGGCTTTAGGGGACAGGGTCTTCCCTGGCTACACCTTC.

The chain uses TRBV28 and TRBJ2-7; 10 nucleotides line up with TRBD1. Germline CDR1 reads MDHEN; CDR2 reads SYDVKM. With 8 bases clipped from V and 3 bases from J, the junction kept 10 bases outside the gene matches. The CDR3 has 15 amino acids. The CDR3 reads CASQTGGAGFYEQYF. DNA of the CDR3: TGTGCCAGCCAGACAGGGGGCGCCGGGTTCTACGAGCAGTACTTC.

This clone was recorded a few times. The rearrangement uses TRBV30 and TRBJ2-7, with 7 positions matching TRBD1. Germline V lookup: CDR1 GTSNPN, CDR2 SVGIG (reference sequence). The CDR3 is 15 residues long. After removal of 0 bases from V and 2 bases from J, the junction contained 7 bases not matched to a gene. The CDR3 reads CAWSVQPGGAYEQYF. The CDR3, as DNA: TGTGCCTGGAGTGTACAGCCAGGGGGAGCCTACGAGCAGTACTTC.

This clone was picked up a small number of times. The V gene is TRBV30, the J gene TRBJ1-3, with D perhaps matching TRBD1 (6 bases). The V gene's germline CDR1 is GTSNPN and CDR2 SVGIG (reference sequence). This CDR3 has 16 residues. V shed 0 bases and J shed 0 bases, with 12 bases lying between them. CDR3 residues: CAWSVLGAPSGNTIYF. CDR3 nucleotide sequence: TGTGCCTGGAGTGTTCTGGGGGCACCCTCTGGAAACACCATATATTTT. The whole variable domain, filled in from reference TRBV30 and TRBJ1-3, reads SQTIHQWPATLVQPVGSPLSLECTVEGTSNPNLYWYRQAAGRGLQLLFYSVGIGQISSEVPQNLSASRPQDRQFILSSKKLLLSDSGFYLCAWSVLGAPSGNTIYFGEGSWLTVV.

The chain employs TRBV29-1 and TRBJ2-1; 7 bases are a match to TRBD2. The V gene's germline CDR1 is SQVTM and CDR2 ANQGSEA. J lost 7 bases, V lost 7 bases, and 16 bases had no gene match. The CDR3 totals 15 residues. The CDR3 sequence: CSGSVGAGFSNEQFF. CDR3 coding DNA: TGCAGCGGATCGGTCGGAGCGGGGTTTAGTAATGAGCAGTTCTTC.

In this sample, this clone turned up once. The J gene is TRBJ2-7, the V gene TRBV7-2, with D possibly TRBD1 on 6 matching bases. This CDR3 has 14 residues. CDR1 is SGHTA and CDR2 is FQGNSA in the germline V gene. Trimming shortened V by 4 bases and J by 0 bases, and 10 bases separated the two germline ends. For the CDR3, the DNA is TGTGCCAGCAGCTCCGGACAGCGCTCCTACGAGCAGTACTTC. It specifies CASSSGQRSYEQYF. Based on the CDR3 plus reference TRBV7-2 and TRBJ2-7, the full variable domain is GAGVSQSPSNKVTEKGKDVELRCDPISGHTALYWYRQSLGQGLEFLIYFQGNSAPDKSGLPSDRFSAERTGGSVSTLTIQRTQQEDSAVYLCASSSGQRSYEQYFGPGTRLTVT.